This T cell receptor (beta chain) was captured by sequencing in a study of blood T cell repertoires in COVID-19. Study-level information: Donors in the United States, Italy and Spain gave samples during acute or convalescent COVID-19.

There are 15 residues in the CDR3. Trimming cost V 0 bases and J 3 bases, with 9 bases left between them. CDR1 and CDR2 (germline): LNHNV, YYDKDF (reference sequence). Original processing notes: Nucleated cell counts were estimated from reference gene primer amplification. The assay was immunoSEQ multiplex PCR, and TCRdb's table has in-frame clones only and misses some. V, J and clone size reflect that table, while D and trimming were determined from the DNA. Among about 380,000 clones, approximately 87% were seen once, and the ten largest hold 1.3%. Assignments of participants to cohorts depended upon their own reported clinical history.

Material for sequencing was PBMCs or T cells enriched from blood (not recorded which). This chain joins TRBV15 and TRBJ1-5; D ambiguous. The receptor's source is a man aged 25 to 40 who had recovered from COVID-19. As DNA, the CDR3 is TGTGCCACCAGCAGAGATGGCAGGTACAATCAGCCCCAGCATTTT. Amino acid sequence: CATSRDGRYNQPQHF. The whole variable domain, filled in from reference TRBV15 and TRBJ1-5, reads DAMVIQNPRYQVTQFGKPVTLSCSQTLNHNVMYWYQQKSSQAPKLLFHYYDKDFNNEADTPDNFQSRRPNTSFCFLDIRSPGLGDTAMYLCATSRDGRYNQPQHFGDGTRLSIL.